A single sample gave rise to the 25 T cell receptor beta chains below, sequenced in a study of shared clonotypes between healthy human individuals (dated by TCRdb to the early 2020s). The library was obtained by the immunoSEQ multiplex PCR assay. TCRdb holds this immuneACCESS table with in-frame rearrangements only. Some clones are missing; in checked studies, unresolved V genes explain under half, and the rest has no known cause. The sample includes some 2,100,000 clones, with approximately 94% observed a single time. The ten largest clones represent roughly 0.13% of the sample. The sequenced sample consisted of naive CD4+ T cells sorted from blood. The label giving this sample's cell subset or site can be read as: CD45RA+ positively selected. All receptors derive from a man aged 18 to 35 in good health.

The gene calls are TRBV7-9 and TRBJ1-1; D ambiguous. V shed 4 bases and J shed 4 bases, with 7 bases lying between them. The CDR3 extends over 12 amino acids. Germline values: CDR1 SEHNR, CDR2 FQNEAQ (reference sequence). The CDR3 DNA is TGTGCCAGCAGCTACATTAGCACTGAAGCTTTCTTT. Amino acid sequence: CASSYISTEAFF. The full variable domain, with the rest looked up from reference TRBV7-9 and TRBJ1-1, is DTGVSQNPRHKITKRGQNVTFRCDPISEHNRLYWYRQTLGQGPEFLTYFQNEAQLEKSRLLSDRFSAERPKGSFSTLEIQRTEQGDSAMYLCASSYISTEAFFGQGTRLTVV.

As for this clone: This sample includes further DNA sequences coding for the same CDR3. The rearrangement uses TRBV29-1 and TRBJ2-6; no reliable D call. The CDR3 loop spans 13 amino acids. Germline V lookup: CDR1 SQVTM, CDR2 ANQGSEA. Trimming took off 4 bases at V and 0 bases at J, with 4 bases between the two ends. The CDR3 DNA is TGCAGCGTTGGGAGCTCTGGGGCCAACGTCCTGACTTTC. As protein: CSVGSSGANVLTF.

CDR3 nucleotide sequence: TGTGCCAGCTCCCCCCATCGGCCTGGACAGGGGATCTACGAGCAGTACTTC. Translating it yields CASSPHRPGQGIYEQYF. This chain connects TRBV7-6 to TRBJ2-7, with TRBD1 matching over 9 bases. V was clipped by 8 bases and J by 3 bases; unmatched bases: 17. CDR1 is SGHVS and CDR2 is FNYEAQ in the germline V gene. This CDR3 region has 17 residues.

This clone appeared a single time. The rearrangement uses TRBV4-1 and TRBJ1-6; D unclear. This CDR3 region has 16 residues. V was shortened by 4 bases and J by 1 base, with 11 bases between the two germline ends. CDR1 MGHRA and CDR2 YSYEKL come from the germline V gene. The CDR3 sequence is CASSPLQASYNSPLHF. The CDR3 region has the DNA TGCGCCAGCAGCCCGCTCCAGGCTTCCTATAATTCACCCCTCCACTTT.

The gene calls are TRBV29-1 and TRBJ2-3; weak D call: TRBD2 (6 bases). The CDR3 consists of 13 residues. Germline CDR1 SQVTM, CDR2 ANQGSEA. V gave up 4 bases and J gave up 2 bases, with 10 bases separating them. The CDR3 DNA follows: TGCAGCGTTGTAGCGGCGAACACAGATACGCAGTATTTT. Its translation: CSVVAANTDTQYF.

The chain joins TRBV15 to TRBJ2-3; 10 bases match TRBD2. CDR3 length equals 17 residues. The V gene's germline CDR1 is LNHNV and CDR2 YYDKDF (reference sequence). With V trimmed by 5 bases and J by 2 bases, 10 bases remained unmatched. The CDR3 region is CATSPRTSGSVTDTQYF. The CDR3 nucleotides read TGTGCCACCAGCCCGCGGACTAGCGGTTCTGTCACAGATACGCAGTATTTT.

The V gene is TRBV7-9, the J gene TRBJ1-6; 8 bases line up with TRBD1. V shed 5 bases, J shed 8 bases, and the junction held 8 bases outside the gene matches. There are 15 residues in the CDR3. In germline, CDR1 is SEHNR, CDR2 FQNEAQ (reference sequence). The CDR3 loop reads CASSTGQGSHSPLHF. The CDR3 DNA follows: TGTGCCAGCAGCACCGGACAGGGATCTCATTCACCCCTCCACTTT.

This chain links TRBV5-8 with TRBJ1-5, with TRBD1 matching over 8 bases. The CDR3 totals 15 residues. The V gene's germline CDR1 is SGHTS and CDR2 YDEGEE. J lost 3 bases, V lost 6 bases, and 8 bases had no gene match. In DNA form, the CDR3 reads TGTGCCAGCAACTGGGGACAGGCCTCCAATCAGCCCCAGCATTTT. Translated: CASNWGQASNQPQHF.

With regard to this clone: This same CDR3 is encoded by further DNA sequences in the sample. J is TRBJ2-3 and V is TRBV7-2; D remains ambiguous. CDR3 length: 15 residues. V was shortened by 1 base and J by 0 bases, with 8 bases between the two germline ends. Germline-derived CDR1 and CDR2 are SGHTA and FQGNSA. DNA of the CDR3: TGTGCCAGCAGCTTAGATGGCAGTAGCACAGATACGCAGTATTTT. Translated, it gives CASSLDGSSTDTQYF.

The chain joins TRBV25-1 to TRBJ1-1; D ambiguous. The germline V gene encodes CDR1 MGHDK and CDR2 SYGVNS. V lost 4 bases to trimming and J lost 3 bases, with 12 bases between them. The CDR3 runs to 14 residues. The DNA of the CDR3 is TGTGCCAGCAGTGTTGAAGGGAGTTACACTGAAGCTTTCTTT. Translating gives CASSVEGSYTEAFF.

The chain links TRBV7-9 to TRBJ2-1; D possibly corresponds to TRBD2 (5 bases). V dropped 7 bases and J dropped 6 bases, with 16 bases sitting between them. The CDR3 consists of 14 residues. The germline V gene has CDR1 SEHNR and CDR2 FQNEAQ (reference sequence). CDR3 sequence reads: CASTRSAGINEQFF. As DNA, the CDR3 is TGTGCCAGCACCCGTAGCGCGGGTATCAATGAGCAGTTCTTC.

J is TRBJ2-7 and V is TRBV5-1, with D perhaps given as TRBD1 or TRBD2 (5 bases each). Germline loops: CDR1 SGHRS, CDR2 YFSETQ. Trimming cost V 4 bases and J 2 bases, with 16 bases left between them. The CDR3 is 15 residues long. This chain's CDR3 is CASSMEPGSTYEQYF. The DNA of the CDR3 is TGCGCCAGCAGCATGGAGCCAGGGAGCACCTACGAGCAGTACTTC.

The chain couples TRBV5-1 to TRBJ2-2; 8 bases match TRBD2. With 6 bases clipped from V and 5 bases from J, the junction kept 6 bases outside the gene matches. The length of the CDR3 is 14 residues. Germline CDR1 reads SGHRS; CDR2 reads YFSETQ. The CDR3 nucleotides are TGCGCCAGCATGCGTATAGCGGGGACCGGGGAGCTGTTTTTT. This sequence encodes CASMRIAGTGELFF.

This clone was recorded once. J is TRBJ2-5 and V is TRBV7-9; D unclear. V gave up 0 bases and J gave up 2 bases, with 7 bases separating them. Germline V gene lookup returns CDR1 SEHNR and CDR2 FQNEAQ (reference sequence). This CDR3 is 14 amino acids long. CDR3 amino acids: CASSLAGLQETQYF. The CDR3 DNA is TGTGCCAGCAGCTTAGCAGGCCTGCAAGAGACCCAGTACTTC.

Only one count was recorded for this clone. The chain links TRBV30 to TRBJ2-5, with 9 positions matching TRBD1. The germline V gene encodes CDR1 GTSNPN and CDR2 SVGIG (reference sequence). V shed 1 base, J shed 2 bases, and the junction held 5 bases outside the gene matches. The CDR3 has 15 residues. CDR3 sequence reads: CAWSGTGVWQETQYF. CDR3 coding DNA: TGTGCCTGGAGTGGGACAGGGGTCTGGCAAGAGACCCAGTACTTC.

The chain couples TRBV6-6 to TRBJ2-7, with D possibly TRBD2 on 5 matching bases. Germline V CDR1 and CDR2: MNHNY, SVGAGI (reference sequence). This CDR3 comprises 13 residues. Trimming removed 9 bases at V and 0 bases at J, with 12 bases between. Here the CDR3 reads CASNTGSSYEQYF. CDR3 DNA: TGTGCCAGTAATACGGGAAGCTCCTACGAGCAGTACTTC.

The genes are TRBV5-1 and TRBJ1-1; TRBD1 is a possible D gene (5 bases). There are 16 residues in the CDR3. Looked up from germline, CDR1 is SGHRS and CDR2 is YFSETQ. The V end was cut by 4 bases, the J end by 6 bases, with 22 bases between. The CDR3 DNA reads TGCGCCAGCAGCCCGTCCGGGGGGGTCGGTGTTGCTGAAGCTTTCTTT. The encoded protein is CASSPSGGVGVAEAFF.

This clone was seen just once. In nucleotides, the CDR3 is TGCGCCAGCAGCCAGGGTGGACAGGGGGGATCCTATGGCTACACCTTC. It specifies CASSQGGQGGSYGYTF. The chain couples TRBV4-1 to TRBJ1-2; 10 nucleotides align to TRBD1. The CDR3 contains 16 residues. V was clipped by 3 bases and J by 4 bases; unmatched bases: 8. Germline V gives CDR1 MGHRA, CDR2 YSYEKL.

Regarding this clone: Other DNA sequences in this sample translate to the same CDR3. V and J are TRBV7-9 and TRBJ2-3; tentative D call: TRBD2 (5 bases). Per the germline V gene, CDR1 is SEHNR and CDR2 is FQNEAQ (reference sequence). The CDR3 covers 14 residues. Trimming stripped 2 bases from V and 0 bases from J, with 6 bases between. The CDR3 DNA sequence: TGTGCCAGCAGCTTAAGCGGAAGCACAGATACGCAGTATTTT. Translated: CASSLSGSTDTQYF.

This sequence joins TRBV7-2 and TRBJ2-5; no reliable D call. Trimming took 5 bases from V and 9 from J, leaving 10 bases between them. This CDR3 has 11 residues. The germline CDR1 and CDR2 sequences are SGHTA and FQGNSA. CDR3 region: CASSANFAQYF. The CDR3 DNA is TGTGCCAGCAGCGCTAATTTCGCCCAGTACTTC.

This chain links TRBV5-1 with TRBJ1-1; TRBD1 is a possible D gene (6 bases). This CDR3 has 14 amino acids. Germline V gene sequence: CDR1 SGHRS, CDR2 YFSETQ. Deletions cut 6 bases from V and 1 base from J, with 13 bases between. CDR3 bases: TGCGCCAGCAACACACAGGGAGGGAACACTGAAGCTTTCTTT. Protein: CASNTQGGNTEAFF.

This chain connects TRBV29-1 to TRBJ1-3, with D tentatively TRBD1 (5 bases). The V gene lost 7 bases and the J gene lost 8 bases, with 15 bases spanning the gap. The CDR3 runs 12 residues. CDR1 and CDR2 from the germline V gene are SQVTM and ANQGSEA. This CDR3 is CSATSGGHTIYF. The CDR3, as DNA: TGCAGCGCCACGAGTGGGGGACACACCATATATTTT.

The V gene is TRBV12-5, the J gene TRBJ2-5, with 12 bases fitting TRBD2. Germline CDR1 reads LGHNT; CDR2 reads FRNRAP. This CDR3 spans 16 amino acids. The V segment lost 6 bases and the J segment 1 base; nucleotides outside the gene matches: 6. CDR3 in amino acids: CASGGLAGNLQETQYF. The CDR3 nucleotides read TGTGCTAGTGGCGGACTAGCGGGGAACCTCCAAGAGACCCAGTACTTC. Variable domain in full (rest from reference TRBV12-5 and TRBJ2-5): DARVTQTPRHKVTEMGQEVTMRCQPILGHNTVFWYRQTMMQGLELLAYFRNRAPLDDSGMPKDRFSAEMPDATLATLKIQPSEPRDSAVYFCASGGLAGNLQETQYFGPGTRLLVL.

The chain is built from TRBV11-2 and TRBJ2-7, with D possibly TRBD1 on 6 matching bases. The CDR3 covers 14 residues. The V gene's germline CDR1 is SGHAT and CDR2 FQNNGV. V lost 3 bases and J 0 bases, leaving 9 bases between the germline ends. The CDR3, as DNA: TGTGCCAGCAGCTTCGACAGGAGCTCCTACGAGCAGTACTTC. This codes for CASSFDRSSYEQYF.

The gene calls are TRBV4-1 and TRBJ1-4, with TRBD1 matching over 12 bases. V was clipped by 4 bases and J by 5 bases; unmatched bases: 8. The CDR3 contains 17 residues. CDR1 and CDR2 (germline): MGHRA, YSYEKL. CDR3 loop: CASSRPGTGGENEKLFF. The DNA of the CDR3 is TGCGCCAGCAGCCGTCCCGGGACAGGGGGCGAGAATGAAAAACTGTTTTTT.